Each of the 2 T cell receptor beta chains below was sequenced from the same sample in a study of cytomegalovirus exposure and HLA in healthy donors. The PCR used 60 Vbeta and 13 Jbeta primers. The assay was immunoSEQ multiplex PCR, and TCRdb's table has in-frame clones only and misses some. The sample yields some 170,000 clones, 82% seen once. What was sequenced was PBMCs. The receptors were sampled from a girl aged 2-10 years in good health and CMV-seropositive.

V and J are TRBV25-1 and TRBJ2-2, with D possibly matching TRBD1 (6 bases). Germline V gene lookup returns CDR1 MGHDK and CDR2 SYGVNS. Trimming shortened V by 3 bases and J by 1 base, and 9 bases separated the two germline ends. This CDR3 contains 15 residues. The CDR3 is CASSELQGNTGELFF. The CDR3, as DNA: TGTGCCAGCAGTGAGCTACAGGGGAACACCGGGGAGCTGTTTTTT. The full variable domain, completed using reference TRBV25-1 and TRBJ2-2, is EADIYQTPRYLVIGTGKKITLECSQTMGHDKMYWYQQDPGMELHLIHYSYGVNSTEKGDLSSESTVSRIRTEHFPLTLESARPSHTSQYLCASSELQGNTGELFFGEGSRLTVL.

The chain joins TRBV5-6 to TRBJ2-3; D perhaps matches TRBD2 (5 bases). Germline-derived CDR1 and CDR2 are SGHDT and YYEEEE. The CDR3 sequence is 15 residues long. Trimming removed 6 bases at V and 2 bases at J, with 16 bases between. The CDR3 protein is CASKNVERFTDTQYF. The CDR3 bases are TGTGCCAGCAAAAACGTAGAGCGGTTCACAGATACGCAGTATTTT.